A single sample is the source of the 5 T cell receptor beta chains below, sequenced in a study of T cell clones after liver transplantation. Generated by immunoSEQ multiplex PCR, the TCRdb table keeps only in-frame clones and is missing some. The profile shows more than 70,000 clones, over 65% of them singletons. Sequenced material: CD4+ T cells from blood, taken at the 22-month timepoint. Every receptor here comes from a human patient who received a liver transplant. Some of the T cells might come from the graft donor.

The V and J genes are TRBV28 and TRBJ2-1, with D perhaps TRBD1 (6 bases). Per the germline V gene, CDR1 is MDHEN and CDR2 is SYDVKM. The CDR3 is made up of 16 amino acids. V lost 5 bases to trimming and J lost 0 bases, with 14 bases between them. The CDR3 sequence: CASSTRTASSYNEQFF. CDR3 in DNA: TGTGCCAGCAGTACCCGGACAGCGAGCTCCTACAATGAGCAGTTCTTC.

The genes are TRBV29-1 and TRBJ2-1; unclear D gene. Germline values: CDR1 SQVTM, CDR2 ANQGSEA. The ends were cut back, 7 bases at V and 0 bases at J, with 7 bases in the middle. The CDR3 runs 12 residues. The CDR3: CSGASSYNEQFF. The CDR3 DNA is TGCAGCGGGGCCTCCTCCTACAATGAGCAGTTCTTC.

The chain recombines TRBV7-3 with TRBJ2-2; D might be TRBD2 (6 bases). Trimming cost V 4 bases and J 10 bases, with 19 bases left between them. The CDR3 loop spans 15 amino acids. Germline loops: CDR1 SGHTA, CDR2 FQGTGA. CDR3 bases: TGTGCCAGCAGCTCTGGTAATAGCGGCCAGGAGGAGCTGTTTTTT. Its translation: CASSSGNSGQEELFF.

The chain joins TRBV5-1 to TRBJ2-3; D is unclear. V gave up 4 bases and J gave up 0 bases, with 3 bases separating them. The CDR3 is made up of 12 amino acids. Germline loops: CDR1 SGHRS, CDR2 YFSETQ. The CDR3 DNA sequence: TGCGCCAGCAGCAAGAGCACAGATACGCAGTATTTT. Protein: CASSKSTDTQYF.

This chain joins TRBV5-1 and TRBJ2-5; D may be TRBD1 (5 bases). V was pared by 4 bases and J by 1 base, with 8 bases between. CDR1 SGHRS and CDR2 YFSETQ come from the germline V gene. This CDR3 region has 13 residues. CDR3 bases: TGCGCCAGCAGCCAAGGGGCCCAAGAGACCCAGTACTTC. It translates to CASSQGAQETQYF.